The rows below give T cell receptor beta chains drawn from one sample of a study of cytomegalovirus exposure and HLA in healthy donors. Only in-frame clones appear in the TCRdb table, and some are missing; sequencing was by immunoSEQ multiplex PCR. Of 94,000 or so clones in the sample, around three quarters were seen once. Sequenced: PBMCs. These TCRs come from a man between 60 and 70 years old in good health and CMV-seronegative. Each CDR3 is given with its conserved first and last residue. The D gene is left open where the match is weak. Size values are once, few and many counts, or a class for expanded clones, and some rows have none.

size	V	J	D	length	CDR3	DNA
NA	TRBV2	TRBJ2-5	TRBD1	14	CASSVTGAQETQYF	TGTGCCAGCAGTGTCACAGGGGCCCAAGAGACCCAGTACTTC
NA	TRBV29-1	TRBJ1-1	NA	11	CSGGTGTEAFF	TGCAGCGGGGGAACAGGGACTGAAGCTTTCTTT
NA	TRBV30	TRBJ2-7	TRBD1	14	CAGPWDRGRGEQYF	TGTGCCGGACCTTGGGACAGGGGTAGGGGCGAGCAGTACTTC
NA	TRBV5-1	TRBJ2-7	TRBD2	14	CANRLAGGRNEQYF	TGCGCCAACCGACTAGCGGGGGGGCGGAACGAGCAGTACTTC
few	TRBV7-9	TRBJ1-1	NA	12	CASKQGEAEAFF	TGTGCCAGCAAACAGGGAGAGGCTGAAGCTTTCTTT
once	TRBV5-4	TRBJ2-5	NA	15	CASSLDGSGRETQYF	TGTGCCAGCAGCCTGGATGGTTCGGGAAGGGAGACCCAGTACTTC
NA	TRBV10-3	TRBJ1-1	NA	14	CAITPTDYNSEAFF	TGTGCCATCACCCCCACAGACTATAACTCTGAAGCTTTCTTT
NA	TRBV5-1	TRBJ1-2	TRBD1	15	CASSLSSQGAGGYTF	TGCGCCAGCAGCTTGAGTTCTCAGGGGGCAGGTGGCTACACCTTC
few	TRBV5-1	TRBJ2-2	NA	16	CASSSQGSVGTGELFF	TGCGCCAGCAGCTCTCAGGGGTCGGTAGGAACCGGGGAGCTGTTTTTT
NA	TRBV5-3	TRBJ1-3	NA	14	CARIDRAAGNTIYF	TGTGCCAGAATAGATAGAGCCGCTGGAAACACCATATATTTT
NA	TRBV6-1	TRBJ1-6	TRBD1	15	CASSDETGGEAPLHF	TGTGCCAGCAGTGATGAGACAGGGGGCGAAGCACCCCTCCACTTT
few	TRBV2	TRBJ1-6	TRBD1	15	CASRENGQGNSPLHF	TGTGCCAGCAGGGAGAATGGACAGGGGAATTCACCCCTCCACTTT
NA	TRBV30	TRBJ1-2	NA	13	CAWSPGANYGYTF	TGTGCCTGGAGCCCCGGGGCTAACTATGGCTACACCTTC
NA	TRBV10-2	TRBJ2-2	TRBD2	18	CASGRTSGGATNTGELFF	TGCGCCAGCGGTCGGACTAGCGGGGGAGCTACGAACACCGGGGAGCTGTTTTTT
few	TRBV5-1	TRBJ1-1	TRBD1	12	CASSSDRSEAFF	TGCGCCAGCAGCTCGGACAGGTCTGAAGCTTTCTTT
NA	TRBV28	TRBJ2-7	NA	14	CASAGSGVSYEQYF	TGTGCCAGCGCAGGCTCGGGGGTCTCCTACGAGCAGTACTTC
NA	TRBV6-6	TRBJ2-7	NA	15	CASSYSSGRNYEQYF	TGTGCCAGCAGTTACTCGAGCGGCAGAAACTACGAGCAGTACTTC
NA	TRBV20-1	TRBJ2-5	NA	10	CSAAEETQYF	TGCAGTGCGGCAGAAGAGACCCAGTACTTC
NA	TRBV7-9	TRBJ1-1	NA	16	CASSLVVAGSVAEAFF	TGTGCCAGCAGCTTAGTTGTGGCGGGGAGTGTCGCTGAAGCTTTCTTT
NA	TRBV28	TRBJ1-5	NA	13	CASSFNRNQPQHF	TGTGCCAGCAGTTTTAACAGAAATCAGCCCCAGCATTTT
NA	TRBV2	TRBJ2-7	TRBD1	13	CASRTGDSLEQYF	TGTGCCAGCAGGACAGGGGATTCGCTCGAGCAGTACTTC
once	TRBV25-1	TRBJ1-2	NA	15	CASSGTPMENYGYTF	TGTGCCAGCAGTGGGACACCCATGGAGAACTATGGCTACACCTTC
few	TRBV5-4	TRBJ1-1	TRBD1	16	CASSRWDRGQVTEAFF	TGTGCCAGCAGCCGGTGGGACAGGGGGCAGGTAACTGAAGCTTTCTTT
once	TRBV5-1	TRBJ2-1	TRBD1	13	CASSFGQGNEQFF	TGCGCCAGCAGCTTTGGACAGGGCAATGAGCAGTTCTTC
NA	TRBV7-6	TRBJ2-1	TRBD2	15	CASSSLAGEDNEQFF	TGTGCCAGCAGCTCATTAGCGGGGGAGGACAATGAGCAGTTCTTC
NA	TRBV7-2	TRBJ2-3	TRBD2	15	CASSLGSGITDTQYF	TGTGCCAGCAGTCTGGGTAGCGGGATCACAGATACGCAGTATTTT
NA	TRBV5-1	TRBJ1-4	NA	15	CASSLARATNEKLFF	TGCGCCAGCAGCTTGGCCCGGGCAACTAATGAAAAACTGTTTTTT
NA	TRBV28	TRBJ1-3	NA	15	CASRRTGSSGNTIYF	TGTGCCAGCAGACGGACGGGGAGCTCTGGAAACACCATATATTTT
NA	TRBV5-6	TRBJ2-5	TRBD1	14	CASSLFRGQETQYF	TGTGCCAGCAGCTTATTCAGGGGGCAGGAGACCCAGTACTTC
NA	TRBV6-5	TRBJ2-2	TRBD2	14	CASSWTGGTGELFF	TGTGCCAGCAGTTGGACGGGAGGGACCGGGGAGCTGTTTTTT
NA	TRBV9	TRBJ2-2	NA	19	CASSPPFLGGGVNTGELFF	TGTGCCAGCAGCCCTCCTTTCTTAGGCGGCGGGGTCAACACCGGGGAGCTGTTTTTT
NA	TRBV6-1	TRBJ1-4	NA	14	CASSEQGRGEKLFF	TGTGCCAGCAGTGAACAGGGAAGGGGAGAAAAACTGTTTTTT
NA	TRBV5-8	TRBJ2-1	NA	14	CASSLGRAYNEQFF	TGTGCCAGCAGCTTGGGCAGGGCCTACAATGAGCAGTTCTTC
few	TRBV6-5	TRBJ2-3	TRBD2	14	CASSYGTSRDTQYF	TGTGCCAGCAGTTACGGGACTAGCCGGGATACGCAGTATTTT
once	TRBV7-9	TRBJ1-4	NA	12	CASSLADIELFF	TGTGCCAGCAGCTTAGCGGACATCGAGTTGTTTTTT
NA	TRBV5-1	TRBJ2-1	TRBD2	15	CASSSLAGGGQEQFF	TGCGCCAGCAGCTCACTAGCGGGAGGGGGCCAAGAGCAGTTCTTC
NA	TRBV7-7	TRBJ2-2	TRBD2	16	CASSLASSGNTGELFF	TGTGCCAGCAGCTTAGCGTCTAGCGGGAACACCGGGGAGCTGTTTTTT
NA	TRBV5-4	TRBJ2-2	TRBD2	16	CASSLASGRNTGELFF	TGTGCCAGCAGCTTGGCTAGCGGGAGGAACACCGGGGAGCTGTTTTTT
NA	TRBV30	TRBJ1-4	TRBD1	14	CAWRPPGGAEKLFF	TGTGCCTGGAGGCCTCCAGGGGGCGCCGAAAAACTGTTTTTT
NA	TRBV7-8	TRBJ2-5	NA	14	CASSLSGSEETQYF	TGTGCCAGCAGCTTAAGCGGTTCGGAAGAGACCCAGTACTTC
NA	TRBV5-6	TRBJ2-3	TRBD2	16	CASKPSGGASRETQYF	TGTGCCAGCAAGCCTAGCGGGGGGGCAAGTCGGGAGACGCAGTATTTT
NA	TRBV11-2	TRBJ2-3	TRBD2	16	CASSPFRGGSTDTQYF	TGTGCCAGCAGCCCCTTCCGCGGGGGGAGCACAGATACGCAGTATTTT
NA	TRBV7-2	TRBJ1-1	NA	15	CASSRGDGGGTEAFF	TGTGCCAGCAGCAGAGGGGACGGTGGGGGGACTGAAGCTTTCTTT
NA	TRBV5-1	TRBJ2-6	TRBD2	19	CASKRDPGGATSGANVLTF	TGCGCCAGCAAACGGGACCCGGGGGGGGCTACCTCTGGGGCCAACGTCCTGACTTTC
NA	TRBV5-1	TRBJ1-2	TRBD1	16	CASSPTSGTGLVGYTF	TGCGCCAGCAGCCCAACGTCCGGGACAGGGTTGGTTGGCTACACCTTC
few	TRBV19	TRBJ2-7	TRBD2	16	CASSMRPGGLAYEQYF	TGTGCCAGTAGTATGCGTCCGGGAGGTTTAGCCTACGAGCAGTACTTC
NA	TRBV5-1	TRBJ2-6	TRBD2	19	CASSLVAGGPSNGANVLTF	TGCGCCAGCAGCTTGGTGGCGGGGGGGCCGTCTAATGGGGCCAACGTCCTGACTTTC
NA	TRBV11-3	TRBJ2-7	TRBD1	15	CASSSAGQGPYEQYF	TGTGCCAGCAGCTCCGCGGGACAGGGACCTTACGAGCAGTACTTC
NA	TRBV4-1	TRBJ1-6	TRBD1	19	CASSQLTPGQGASGSPLHF	TGCGCCAGCAGCCAGTTGACCCCGGGACAGGGGGCTAGTGGCTCACCCCTCCACTTT
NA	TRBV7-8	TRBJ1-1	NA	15	CASSLELRANTEAFF	TGTGCCAGCAGCTTAGAACTAAGAGCCAACACTGAAGCTTTCTTT